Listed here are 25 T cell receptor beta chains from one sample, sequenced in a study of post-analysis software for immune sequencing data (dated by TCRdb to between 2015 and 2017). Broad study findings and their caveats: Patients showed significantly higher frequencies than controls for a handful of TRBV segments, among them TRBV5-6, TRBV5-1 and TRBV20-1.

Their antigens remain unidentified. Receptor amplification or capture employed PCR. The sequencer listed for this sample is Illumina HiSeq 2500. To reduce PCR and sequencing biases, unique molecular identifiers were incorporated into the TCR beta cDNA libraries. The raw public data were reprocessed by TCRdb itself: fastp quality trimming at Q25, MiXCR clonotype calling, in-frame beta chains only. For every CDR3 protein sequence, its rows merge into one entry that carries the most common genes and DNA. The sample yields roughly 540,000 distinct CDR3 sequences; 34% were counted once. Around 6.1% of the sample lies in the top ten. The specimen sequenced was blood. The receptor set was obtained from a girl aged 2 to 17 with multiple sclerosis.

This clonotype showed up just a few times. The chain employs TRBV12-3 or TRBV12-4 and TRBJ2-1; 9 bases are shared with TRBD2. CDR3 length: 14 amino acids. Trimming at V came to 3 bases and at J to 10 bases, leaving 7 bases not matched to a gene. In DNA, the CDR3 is TGTGCCAGCAGTTTCGGCGGGGGGGCACGGGAGCAGTTCTTC. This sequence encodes CASSFGGGAREQFF.

CDR3 DNA sequence: TGCGCCAGCAGAGAGACTAGCGGCAGCTCCTACAATGAGCAGTTCTTC. Amino acids: CASRETSGSSYNEQFF. The gene calls are TRBV5-1 and TRBJ2-1; TRBD2 matches 9 bases. Germline V lookup: CDR1 SGHRS, CDR2 YFSETQ. V gave up 5 bases and J gave up 0 bases; unmatched junction bases: 6. The CDR3 consists of 16 residues.

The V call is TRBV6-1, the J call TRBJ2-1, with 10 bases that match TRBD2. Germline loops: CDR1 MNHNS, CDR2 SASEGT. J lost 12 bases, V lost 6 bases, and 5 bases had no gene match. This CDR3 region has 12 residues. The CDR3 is CASRHSGGRQFF. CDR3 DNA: TGTGCCAGCAGACATAGCGGGGGGAGGCAGTTCTTC.

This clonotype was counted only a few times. This CDR3 reads CASSLYQDNEKLFF. The CDR3 DNA is TGCGCCAGCAGCTTGTATCAGGATAATGAAAAACTGTTTTTT. The rearrangement links TRBV5-1 to TRBJ1-4, with D unresolved. V dropped 1 base and J dropped 4 bases, with 8 bases sitting between them. The CDR3 is made up of 14 amino acids. In germline, CDR1 is SGHRS, CDR2 YFSETQ.

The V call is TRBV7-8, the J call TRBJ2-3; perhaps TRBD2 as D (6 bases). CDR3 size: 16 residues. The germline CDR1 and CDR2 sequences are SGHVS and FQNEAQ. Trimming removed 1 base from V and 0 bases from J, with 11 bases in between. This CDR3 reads CASSLVLAGSTDTQYF. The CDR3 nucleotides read TGTGCCAGCAGCTTAGTGCTGGCGGGGAGCACAGATACGCAGTATTTT.

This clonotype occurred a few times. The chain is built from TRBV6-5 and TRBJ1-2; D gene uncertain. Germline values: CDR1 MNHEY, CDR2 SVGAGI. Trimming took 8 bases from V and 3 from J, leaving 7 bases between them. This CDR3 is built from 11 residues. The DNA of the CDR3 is TGTGCCAGCGGAGACTACTATGGCTACACCTTC. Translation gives CASGDYYGYTF.

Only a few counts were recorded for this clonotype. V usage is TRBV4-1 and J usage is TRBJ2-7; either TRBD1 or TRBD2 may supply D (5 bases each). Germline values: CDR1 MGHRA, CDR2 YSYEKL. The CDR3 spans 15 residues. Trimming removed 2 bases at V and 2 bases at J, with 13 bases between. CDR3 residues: CASSQNPGRTYEQYF. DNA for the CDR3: TGCGCCAGCAGCCAAAACCCGGGACGGACCTACGAGCAGTACTTC.

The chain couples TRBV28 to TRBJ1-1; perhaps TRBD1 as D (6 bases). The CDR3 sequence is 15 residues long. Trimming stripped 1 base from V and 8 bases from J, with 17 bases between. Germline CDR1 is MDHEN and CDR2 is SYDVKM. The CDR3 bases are TGTGCCAGCAGTTTATTCAGACAGGCCGAAAGGGAAGCTTTCTTT. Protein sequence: CASSLFRQAEREAFF.

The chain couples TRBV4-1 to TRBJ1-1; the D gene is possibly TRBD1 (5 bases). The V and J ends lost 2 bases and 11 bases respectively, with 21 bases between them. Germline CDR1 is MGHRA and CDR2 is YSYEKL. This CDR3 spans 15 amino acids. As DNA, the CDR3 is TGCGCCAGCAGCCAAAGTCCAGGGATCTATGCGAATGCTTTCTTT. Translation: CASSQSPGIYANAFF.

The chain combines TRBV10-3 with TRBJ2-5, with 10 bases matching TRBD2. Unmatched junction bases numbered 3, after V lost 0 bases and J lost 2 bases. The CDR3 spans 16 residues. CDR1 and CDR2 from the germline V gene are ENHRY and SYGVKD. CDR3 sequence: CAISESSSGGQETQYF. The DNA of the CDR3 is TGTGCCATCAGTGAGTCGTCTAGCGGGGGTCAAGAGACCCAGTACTTC.

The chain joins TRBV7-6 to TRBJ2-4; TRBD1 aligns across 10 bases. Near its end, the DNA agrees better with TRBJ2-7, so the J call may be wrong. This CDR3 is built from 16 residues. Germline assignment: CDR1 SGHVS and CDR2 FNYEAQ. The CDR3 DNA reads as TGTGCCAGCAGCCAGGGGGCGACAGGGGGCCGTCTCGAGCAGTACTTC. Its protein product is CASSQGATGGRLEQYF.

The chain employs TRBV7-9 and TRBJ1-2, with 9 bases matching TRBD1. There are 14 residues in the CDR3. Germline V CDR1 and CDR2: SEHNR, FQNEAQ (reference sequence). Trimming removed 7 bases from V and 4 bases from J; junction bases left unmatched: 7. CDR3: CASTQEGQGYGYTF. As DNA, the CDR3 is TGTGCCAGCACCCAGGAGGGACAGGGCTATGGCTACACCTTC.

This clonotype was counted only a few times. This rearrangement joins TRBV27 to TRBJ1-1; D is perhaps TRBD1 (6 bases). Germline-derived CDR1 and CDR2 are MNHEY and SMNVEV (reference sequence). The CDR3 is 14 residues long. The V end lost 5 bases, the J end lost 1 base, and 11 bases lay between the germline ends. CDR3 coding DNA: TGTGCCAGCAGTCCCCGACAGGAGAACACTGAAGCTTTCTTT. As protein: CASSPRQENTEAFF.

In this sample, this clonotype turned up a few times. The CDR3 region has the DNA TGCAGTGCTAGCCAGGGAGGGGTACCCGACTATGGCTACACCTTC. Translation gives CSASQGGVPDYGYTF. The rearrangement uses TRBV20-1 and TRBJ1-2, with D tentatively TRBD1 (5 bases). Trimming removed 3 bases at V and 3 bases at J, with 17 bases between. The CDR3 runs to 15 residues. In germline, CDR1 is DFQATT, CDR2 SNEGSKA (reference sequence).

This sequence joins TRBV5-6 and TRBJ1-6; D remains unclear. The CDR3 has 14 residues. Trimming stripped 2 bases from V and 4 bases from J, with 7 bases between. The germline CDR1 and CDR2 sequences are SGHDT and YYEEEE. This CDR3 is CASSFSHYNSPLHF. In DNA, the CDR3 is TGTGCCAGCAGCTTCTCCCATTATAATTCACCCCTCCACTTT.

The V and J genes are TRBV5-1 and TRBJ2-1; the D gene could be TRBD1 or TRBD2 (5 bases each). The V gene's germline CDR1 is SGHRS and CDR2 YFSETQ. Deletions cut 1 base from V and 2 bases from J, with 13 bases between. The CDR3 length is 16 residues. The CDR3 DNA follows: TGCGCCAGCAGCTTGCCGAGGGGAATCACCTACAATGAGCAGTTCTTC. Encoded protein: CASSLPRGITYNEQFF.

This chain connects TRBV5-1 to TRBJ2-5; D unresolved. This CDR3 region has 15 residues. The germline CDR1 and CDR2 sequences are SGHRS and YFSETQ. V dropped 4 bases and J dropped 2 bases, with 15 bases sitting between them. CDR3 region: CASSPGVSVQETQYF. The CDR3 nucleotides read TGCGCCAGCAGCCCTGGGGTATCGGTGCAAGAGACCCAGTACTTC.

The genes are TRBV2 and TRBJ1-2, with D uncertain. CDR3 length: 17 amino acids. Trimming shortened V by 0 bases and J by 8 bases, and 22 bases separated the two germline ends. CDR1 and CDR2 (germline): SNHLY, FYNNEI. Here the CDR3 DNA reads TGTGCCAGCAGTGAAGCGCTTCCTAGCAGCCGATCTTGGGGCTACACCTTC. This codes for CASSEALPSSRSWGYTF. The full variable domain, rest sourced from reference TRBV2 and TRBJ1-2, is EPEVTQTPSHQVTQMGQEVILRCVPISNHLYFYWYRQILGQKVEFLVSFYNNEISEKSEIFDDQFSVERPDGSNFTLKIRSTKLEDSAMYFCASSEALPSSRSWGYTFGSGTRLTVV.

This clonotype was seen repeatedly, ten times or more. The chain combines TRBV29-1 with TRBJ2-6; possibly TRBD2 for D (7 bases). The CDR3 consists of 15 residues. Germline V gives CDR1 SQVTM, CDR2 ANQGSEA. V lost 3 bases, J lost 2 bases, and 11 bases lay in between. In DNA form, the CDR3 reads TGCAGCGTTGATACGGGGGGCCCTGGGGCCAACGTCCTGACTTTC. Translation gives CSVDTGGPGANVLTF.

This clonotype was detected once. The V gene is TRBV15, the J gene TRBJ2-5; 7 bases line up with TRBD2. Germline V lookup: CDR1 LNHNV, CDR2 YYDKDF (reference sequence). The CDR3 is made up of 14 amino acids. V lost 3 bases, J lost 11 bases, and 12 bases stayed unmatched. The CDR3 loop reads CATSRTWGGSEQYF. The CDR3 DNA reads TGTGCCACCAGCAGGACCTGGGGGGGGAGTGAGCAGTACTTC. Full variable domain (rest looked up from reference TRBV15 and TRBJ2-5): DAMVIQNPRYQVTQFGKPVTLSCSQTLNHNVMYWYQQKSSQAPKLLFHYYDKDFNNEADTPDNFQSRRPNTSFCFLDIRSPGLGDTAMYLCATSRTWGGSEQYFGPGTRLLVL.

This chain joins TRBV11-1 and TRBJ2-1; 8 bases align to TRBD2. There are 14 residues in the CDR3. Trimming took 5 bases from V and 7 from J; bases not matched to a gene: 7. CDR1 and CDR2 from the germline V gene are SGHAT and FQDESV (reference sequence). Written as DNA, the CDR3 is TGTGCCAGCAGCAACGGGGGGGGCCAAAATGAGCAGTTCTTC. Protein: CASSNGGGQNEQFF.

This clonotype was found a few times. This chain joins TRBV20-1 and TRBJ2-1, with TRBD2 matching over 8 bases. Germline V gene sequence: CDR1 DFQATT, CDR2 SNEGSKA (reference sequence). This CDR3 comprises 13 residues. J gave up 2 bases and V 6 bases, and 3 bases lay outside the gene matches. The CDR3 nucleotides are TGCAGTGCGACGGGGGGGACCTACAATGAGCAGTTCTTC. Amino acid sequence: CSATGGTYNEQFF.

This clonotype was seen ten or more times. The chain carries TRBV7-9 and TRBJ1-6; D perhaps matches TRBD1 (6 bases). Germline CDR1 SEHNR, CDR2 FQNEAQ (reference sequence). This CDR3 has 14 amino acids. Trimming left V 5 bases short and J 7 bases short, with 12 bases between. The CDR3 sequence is CASSQTGWNSPLHF. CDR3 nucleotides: TGTGCCAGCAGCCAGACAGGTTGGAATTCACCCCTCCACTTT.

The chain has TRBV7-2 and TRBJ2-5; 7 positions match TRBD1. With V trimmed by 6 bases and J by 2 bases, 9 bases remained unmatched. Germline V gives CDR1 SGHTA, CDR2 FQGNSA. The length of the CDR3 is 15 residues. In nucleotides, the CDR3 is TGTGCCAGCAGTTCACCGGGACAGCTACAAGAGACCCAGTACTTC. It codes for CASSSPGQLQETQYF.

CDR3 loop: CASSRGFETQYF. As DNA, the CDR3 is TGTGCCAGCAGTAGGGGGTTTGAGACCCAGTACTTC. The genes are TRBV2 and TRBJ2-5; TRBD1 is a possible D gene (6 bases). V dropped 5 bases and J dropped 5 bases, with 9 bases sitting between them. Germline V gene sequence: CDR1 SNHLY, CDR2 FYNNEI. CDR3 length equals 12 residues.